This TCR beta chain was found in a study of blood T cells in healthy people across ages. Study-level background: Using template switching, researchers captured about one barcoded beta molecule for each two T cells.

Germline loops: CDR1 MNHEY, CDR2 SMNVEV (reference sequence). The CDR3 runs 13 residues. Study observations and caveats: A roughly linear age-dependent decrease characterized TCR beta diversity per million T cells. Compared with aged donors, long-lived donors showed fewer expanded clones, suggesting selection.

Comments on this clonotype: What it binds is not known. One end of the junction fails to match germline, which may point to a read error.

A sample-barcoded 5' primer and a J-beta primer mix were used in a second PCR of roughly 7 to 11 cycles. TCRdb independently ran MiXCR on the 5' RACE reads; one entry per CDR3 protein. The sample comprises around 1.5 million distinct CDR3 sequences, almost 35% of which are singletons, and over 9% rests with the top ten. Aged about 6 to 90, donors were systemically healthy Caucasians from Russia. Material for sequencing was blood. The chain recombines TRBV27 with TRBJ2-7; D possibly corresponds to TRBD1 (6 bases). The clonotype originates from a woman aged 25 to 39 in good health. The CDR3 DNA follows: TGTGCCTGCAGTTGGGGGCGTGGTTACGAGCAGTACTTC. Amino acid sequence: CACSWGRGYEQYF.